Each of the 32 T cell receptor beta chains below was sequenced from the same sample in a study of a mutant IDH1 vaccine in newly diagnosed glioma. What these receptors recognize is not known. Data came from immunoSEQ multiplex PCR; TCRdb stores just in-frame clones and leaves some out. This sample has about 61,000 clones, with about four fifths found just once. Time point specified: week 11, during vaccination. One vaccine dose held 300 ug of mutant IDH1 20-mer peptide and came with topical imiquimod. The specimen was PBMCs, collected from a glioma patient whose treatment included an IDH1 peptide vaccine. Receptor source: a man between 50 and 59 years old with glioma.

CDR3 DNA: TGCGCCAGCAGCCAAGAGGCTCAGGGCGGGGGCAACTATGGCTACACCTTC. Amino acid sequence: CASSQEAQGGGNYGYTF. The chain combines TRBV4-3 with TRBJ1-2; TRBD1 might be the D (6 bases). The CDR3 covers 17 residues. Trimming cost V 0 bases and J 2 bases, with 16 bases left between them. Germline CDR1 reads LGHNA; CDR2 reads YSLEER.

This chain joins TRBV2 and TRBJ1-5; D gene unclear. CDR3 size: 15 residues. V gave up 2 bases and J gave up 6 bases, with 14 bases separating them. Germline V lookup: CDR1 SNHLY, CDR2 FYNNEI. The CDR3: CASSEFVSGSQPQHF. The DNA for the CDR3 is TGTGCCAGCAGTGAATTTGTCTCGGGCAGTCAGCCCCAGCATTTT. The full variable domain, with the rest looked up from reference TRBV2 and TRBJ1-5, is EPEVTQTPSHQVTQMGQEVILRCVPISNHLYFYWYRQILGQKVEFLVSFYNNEISEKSEIFDDQFSVERPDGSNFTLKIRSTKLEDSAMYFCASSEFVSGSQPQHFGDGTRLSIL.

V usage is TRBV5-4 and J usage is TRBJ1-5; D perhaps matches TRBD1 (5 bases). V was clipped by 4 bases and J by 4 bases, with 12 bases between them. The CDR3 is made up of 14 amino acids. Per germline, CDR1 SGHNT and CDR2 YYREEE (reference sequence). CDR3 in DNA: TGTGCCAGCAGCCGGGGCGGTGGGAATCAGCCCCAGCATTTT. It is translated as CASSRGGGNQPQHF.

This clone came up once. V usage is TRBV10-3 and J usage is TRBJ2-4; TRBD2 matches 8 bases. The CDR3 runs 14 residues. With 5 bases clipped from V and 9 bases from J, the junction kept 9 bases outside the gene matches. Per the germline V gene, CDR1 is ENHRY and CDR2 is SYGVKD. CDR3 region: CAISSSGSDGIQYF. The CDR3 DNA is TGTGCCATCAGTTCCAGCGGGAGCGATGGCATTCAGTACTTC.

A few counts support this clone. The rearrangement uses TRBV7-9 and TRBJ2-1; 8 bases are a match to TRBD1. The junction had 8 bases not matched to a gene; V was cut back by 7 bases and J by 6 bases. The CDR3 runs to 14 residues. The germline V gene has CDR1 SEHNR and CDR2 FQNEAQ (reference sequence). The CDR3 DNA reads as TGTGCCAGCATCAGTCAGGGGGCAAGCAATGAGCAGTTCTTC. Residues: CASISQGASNEQFF.

The rearrangement uses TRBV29-1 and TRBJ1-1; D may be TRBD1 (6 bases). This CDR3 spans 11 amino acids. Trimming shortened V by 6 bases and J by 5 bases, and 10 bases separated the two germline ends. Germline values: CDR1 SQVTM, CDR2 ANQGSEA. In DNA form, the CDR3 reads TGCAGCGTGAGGGGGGATACTGAAGCTTTCTTT. This translates into CSVRGDTEAFF.

This clone was recorded only once. The gene calls are TRBV18 and TRBJ1-5; D might be TRBD1 (5 bases). V was clipped by 6 bases and J by 3 bases, with 12 bases between them. Germline V gene data show CDR1 as KGHSH and CDR2 as LQKENI. CDR3 length: 14 residues. CDR3 DNA: TGTGCCAGCTCCCGCGACAGCTCCAATCAGCCCCAGCATTTT. Protein product: CASSRDSSNQPQHF.

The rearrangement links TRBV6-5 to TRBJ2-7; D is unclear. Germline-derived CDR1 and CDR2 are MNHEY and SVGAGI. The CDR3 extends over 14 amino acids. V gave up 4 bases and J gave up 0 bases, with 10 bases separating them. The CDR3 here is CASSSSMSSYEQYF. In DNA, the CDR3 is TGTGCCAGCAGTTCATCCATGAGCTCCTACGAGCAGTACTTC.

V is TRBV19 and J is TRBJ2-7; a possible D gene is TRBD2 (5 bases). CDR3 length equals 15 residues. Trimming shortened V by 1 base and J by 4 bases, and 14 bases separated the two germline ends. Germline CDR1 reads LNHDA; CDR2 reads SQIVND (reference sequence). DNA of the CDR3: TGTGCCAGTAGTATAGGGAACGGACTCCTTTACGAGCAGTACTTC. Translation gives CASSIGNGLLYEQYF.

The chain links TRBV29-1 to TRBJ2-1, with TRBD2 matching over 9 bases. The CDR3 runs 18 residues. Per the germline V gene, CDR1 is SQVTM and CDR2 is ANQGSEA. After removal of 3 bases from V and 5 bases from J, the junction contained 17 bases not matched to a gene. CDR3 sequence (DNA): TGCAGCGTTGAGGGGGTAGAAGGAAGCGGGAGGTGGGACAATGAGCAGTTCTTC. Amino acids: CSVEGVEGSGRWDNEQFF.

The chain has TRBV29-1 and TRBJ2-3, with TRBD2 matching over 15 bases. V dropped 6 bases and J dropped 2; count of bases not matched to a gene: 6. CDR3 length: 16 amino acids. Germline CDR1 SQVTM, CDR2 ANQGSEA. The CDR3 sequence: CSVEGLAGGDTDTQYF. CDR3 bases: TGCAGCGTCGAGGGACTAGCGGGAGGCGACACAGATACGCAGTATTTT.

Points on this clone: A read error may produce the germline difference seen at one junction end. This chain links TRBV5-1 with TRBJ2-2; D not certain. This CDR3 region has 14 residues. Germline assignment: CDR1 SGHRS and CDR2 YFSETQ. The CDR3 sequence: CASTLTLSTGELFF. DNA of the CDR3: TGCGCCAGCACCTTGACTCTGAGTACCGGGGAGCTGTTTTTT.

This clone was observed a few times. The CDR3 sequence: CASSIKGLGGGEQFF. CDR3 DNA: TGTGCCAGTAGTATAAAAGGACTAGGCGGGGGTGAGCAGTTCTTC. The J gene is TRBJ2-1, the V gene TRBV19; 7 positions match TRBD2. The V gene end was trimmed by 2 bases and the J gene end by 9 bases; junction bases not matched to a gene: 10. The CDR3 covers 15 residues. Germline loops: CDR1 LNHDA, CDR2 SQIVND (reference sequence). The whole variable domain, remainder taken from reference TRBV19 and TRBJ2-1, is DGGITQSPKYLFRKEGQNVTLSCEQNLNHDAMYWYRQDPGQGLRLIYYSQIVNDFQKGDIAEGYSVSREKKESFPLTVTSAQKNPTAFYLCASSIKGLGGGEQFFGPGTRLTVL.

V and J are TRBV11-2 and TRBJ1-1; D is undetermined. Between the trimmed V and J ends, which lost 1 base and 0 bases, there was a span of 3 bases. The germline gives CDR1 SGHAT, CDR2 FQNNGV. The CDR3 is 13 residues long. For the CDR3, the DNA is TGTGCCAGCAGCTTAGTTATGAACACTGAAGCTTTCTTT. Amino acid sequence: CASSLVMNTEAFF.

The chain is built from TRBV4-1 and TRBJ2-3; D tentatively reads TRBD1 or TRBD2 (6 bases each). The V end was cut by 4 bases, the J end by 5 bases, with 13 bases between. Germline V gives CDR1 MGHRA, CDR2 YSYEKL. The CDR3 runs to 14 residues. This CDR3 is CASSPRGAGDTQYF. CDR3 bases: TGCGCCAGCAGCCCGAGGGGGGCTGGAGATACGCAGTATTTT.

The chain employs TRBV5-8 and TRBJ1-5; D unclear. V dropped 2 bases and J dropped 11 bases, with 11 bases sitting between them. The germline V gene has CDR1 SGHTS and CDR2 YDEGEE. The CDR3 runs 12 residues. CDR3 in amino acids: CASSFQALAQHF. DNA for the CDR3: TGTGCCAGCAGCTTCCAGGCTCTGGCCCAGCATTTT.

The rearrangement uses TRBV9 and TRBJ2-4; 9 nucleotides align to TRBD2. The germline V gene has CDR1 SGDLS and CDR2 YYNGEE. CDR3 size: 15 residues. Losses at the gene ends were 4 bases for V and 5 bases for J; bases not matched to a gene: 7. The CDR3 protein is CASSRSGGRENIQYF. In DNA, the CDR3 is TGTGCCAGCAGCAGGAGCGGGGGGCGTGAAAACATTCAGTACTTC. Filled out from reference TRBV9 and TRBJ2-4, the complete variable domain reads DSGVTQTPKHLITATGQRVTLRCSPRSGDLSVYWYQQSLDQGLQFLIQYYNGEERAKGNILERFSAQQFPDLHSELNLSSLELGDSALYFCASSRSGGRENIQYFGAGTRLSVL.

This chain joins TRBV2 and TRBJ2-1; a weak D match, TRBD2 (6 bases). The CDR3 consists of 14 residues. Per the germline V gene, CDR1 is SNHLY and CDR2 is FYNNEI. Trimming stripped 6 bases from V and 7 bases from J, with 16 bases between. This CDR3 is CASRPRLEGNEQFF. In nucleotides, the CDR3 is TGTGCCAGCAGGCCCAGACTAGAGGGTAATGAGCAGTTCTTC.

Only a few counts were recorded for this clone. V usage is TRBV5-6 and J usage is TRBJ1-3; D is perhaps TRBD1 (5 bases). The CDR3 loop spans 15 amino acids. Looked up from germline, CDR1 is SGHDT and CDR2 is YYEEEE. The V end lost 4 bases, the J end lost 0 bases, and 11 bases lay between the germline ends. CDR3 sequence: CASSRGRISGNTIYF. CDR3 nucleotides: TGTGCCAGCAGCCGGGGCCGCATCTCTGGAAACACCATATATTTT.

This rearrangement joins TRBV27 to TRBJ2-7; 7 positions agree with TRBD2. The CDR3 consists of 16 residues. Trimming removed 2 bases from V and 1 base from J; junction bases left unmatched: 8. CDR1 MNHEY and CDR2 SMNVEV come from the germline V gene (reference sequence). The CDR3: CASSLNGGSPSYEQYF. The CDR3 bases are TGTGCCAGCAGTTTAAATGGCGGGAGCCCTTCCTACGAGCAGTACTTC.

The chain combines TRBV28 with TRBJ2-7, with D hard to call. CDR3 length: 12 amino acids. The germline V and J ends were trimmed by 7 bases and 6 bases, with 13 bases remaining between them. Germline V gene sequence: CDR1 MDHEN, CDR2 SYDVKM. The CDR3 DNA reads TGTGCCAGCATCAATCAGGAGAGCGAGCAGTACTTC. Amino acid sequence: CASINQESEQYF.

The rearrangement links TRBV29-1 to TRBJ2-5, with TRBD1 identical over 10 bases. Germline CDR1 SQVTM, CDR2 ANQGSEA. The junction had 5 bases not matched to a gene; V was cut back by 7 bases and J by 6 bases. CDR3 length equals 12 residues. CDR3 region: CSAGDRGKTQYF. The CDR3 DNA sequence: TGCAGCGCTGGGGACAGGGGTAAGACCCAGTACTTC.

J is TRBJ1-2 and V is TRBV28, with 9 nucleotides matching TRBD1. The V and J ends lost 5 bases and 4 bases, in that order; junction bases with no gene match: 5. The germline V gene encodes CDR1 MDHEN and CDR2 SYDVKM. This CDR3 has 14 residues. This CDR3 reads CASSATGGAYGYTF. Written as DNA, the CDR3 is TGTGCCAGCAGTGCAACAGGGGGCGCCTATGGCTACACCTTC.

The chain recombines TRBV19 with TRBJ2-7; D remains ambiguous. V lost 6 bases and J 7 bases, leaving 16 bases between the germline ends. Germline loops: CDR1 LNHDA, CDR2 SQIVND (reference sequence). This CDR3 is 13 amino acids long. DNA of the CDR3: TGTGCCAGTAGGGAAGGACCCCTGGGGGAGCAGTACTTC. The encoded protein is CASREGPLGEQYF.

This chain joins TRBV4-3 and TRBJ2-7; no clear D gene. The CDR3 is 13 amino acids. V was cut by 4 bases and J by 1 base, with 8 bases left in between. Germline lookup yields CDR1 LGHNA and CDR2 YSLEER. Written as DNA, the CDR3 is TGCGCCAGCAGCCGAGACACTTCCTACGAGCAGTACTTC. Protein: CASSRDTSYEQYF.

This clone was counted a single time. The chain has TRBV29-1 and TRBJ2-1; D remains ambiguous. CDR1 and CDR2 (germline): SQVTM, ANQGSEA. CDR3 length: 13 amino acids. The germline V and J ends were trimmed by 7 bases and 7 bases, with 17 bases remaining between them. CDR3 amino acids: CSAKTTEKNEQFF. The CDR3, as DNA: TGCAGCGCTAAGACAACAGAGAAAAATGAGCAGTTCTTC.

The rearrangement joins TRBV7-9 to TRBJ2-1; D remains ambiguous. Trimming shortened V by 6 bases and J by 6 bases, and 15 bases separated the two germline ends. CDR1 is SEHNR and CDR2 is FQNEAQ in the germline V gene (reference sequence). This CDR3 contains 14 residues. This CDR3 reads CASRPRTDTNEQFF. CDR3 DNA: TGTGCCAGCAGACCTAGGACGGATACCAATGAGCAGTTCTTC.

The V and J genes are TRBV7-9 and TRBJ1-4; no reliable D call. V gave up 4 bases and J gave up 8 bases, with 14 bases separating them. Per germline, CDR1 SEHNR and CDR2 FQNEAQ (reference sequence). The CDR3 extends over 14 amino acids. CDR3 loop: CASSSGQTSEKLFF. In DNA, the CDR3 is TGTGCCAGCAGCTCGGGTCAGACGAGCGAAAAACTGTTTTTT. Combining the CDR3 with reference TRBV7-9 and TRBJ1-4 gives the whole variable domain DTGVSQNPRHKITKRGQNVTFRCDPISEHNRLYWYRQTLGQGPEFLTYFQNEAQLEKSRLLSDRFSAERPKGSFSTLEIQRTEQGDSAMYLCASSSGQTSEKLFFGSGTQLSVL.

This chain links TRBV10-3 with TRBJ1-5; 9 positions match TRBD1. CDR3 size: 15 residues. V lost 10 bases to trimming and J lost 1 base; unmatched junction nucleotides: 8. Germline-derived CDR1 and CDR2 are ENHRY and SYGVKD. CDR3 protein: CASGQGIPSNQPQHF. CDR3 coding DNA: TGTGCCAGTGGACAGGGGATCCCAAGCAATCAGCCCCAGCATTTT.

This rearrangement joins TRBV5-1 to TRBJ2-7; maybe TRBD2 (6 bases). CDR1 and CDR2 from the germline V gene are SGHRS and YFSETQ. The CDR3 length is 14 residues. V lost 6 bases and J lost 2, with 15 bases in between. The CDR3 spells CASTSGARAYEQYF. The CDR3 region has the DNA TGCGCCAGCACCTCGGGAGCCAGGGCCTACGAGCAGTACTTC.

V is TRBV9 and J is TRBJ1-3; TRBD1 is a possible D gene (6 bases). Germline V gene data show CDR1 as SGDLS and CDR2 as YYNGEE. The CDR3 has 15 residues. Deletions cut 4 bases from V and 4 bases from J, with 15 bases between. CDR3 protein: CASSPGGGGGNTIYF. Written as DNA, the CDR3 is TGTGCCAGCAGCCCTGGAGGGGGAGGCGGAAACACCATATATTTT.

This clone was detected only once. V and J are TRBV14 and TRBJ1-5; D is ambiguous. Germline V gives CDR1 SGHDN, CDR2 FVKESK. The CDR3 runs to 13 residues. Trimming pared 4 bases from V and 7 bases from J, leaving 11 bases between. As DNA, the CDR3 is TGTGCCAGCAGCCTCCTACACGGCCAGCCCCAGCATTTT. Translating it yields CASSLLHGQPQHF.